The 24 T cell receptor beta chains below come from one sample, sequenced in a study of technical replicates of blood from a few donors. Profiled with immunoSEQ multiplex PCR; TCRdb holds only in-frame clones, not every one. Found here are tens of thousands of clones, about nine tenths of them singletons; the top ten hold about 3.6%. Material for sequencing was PBMCs. The receptor set was obtained from a human donor in good health. Some clones in this sample may be carry-over from other donors' samples.

The chain couples TRBV7-3 to TRBJ2-2; 14 bases map to TRBD2. The CDR3 has 16 residues. Trimming removed 5 bases from V and 8 bases from J; junction bases left unmatched: 7. CDR1 SGHTA and CDR2 FQGTGA come from the germline V gene. DNA of the CDR3: TGTGCCAGCAGCACTGGGACTAGCGGGAGAACTGGGGAGCTGTTTTTT. Protein product: CASSTGTSGRTGELFF.

The rearrangement uses TRBV7-2 and TRBJ2-7; 10 bases align to TRBD1. V lost 2 bases, J lost 4 bases, and 5 bases stayed unmatched. This CDR3 spans 15 amino acids. Germline CDR1 SGHTA, CDR2 FQGNSA. CDR3 bases: TGTGCCAGCAGCTTACATGGGACAGGGGTGTACGAGCAGTACTTC. This translates into CASSLHGTGVYEQYF.

V gene TRBV25-1 combines with J gene TRBJ1-2; D may be TRBD1 (6 bases). The V end lost 10 bases, the J end lost 7 bases, and 19 bases lay between the germline ends. The germline CDR1 and CDR2 sequences are MGHDK and SYGVNS. CDR3 length equals 13 residues. The CDR3 coding sequence is TGTGCCACCACTCGGGGGGGGGCCGGTGGCTACACCTTC. This gives the protein CATTRGGAGGYTF.

CDR3 DNA: TGCAGCGTTGCGTTTCCATGGGGGGAGTCCGGAAACACCATATATTTT. It encodes CSVAFPWGESGNTIYF. The chain links TRBV29-1 to TRBJ1-3; a weak D match, TRBD1 (5 bases). Trimming removed 4 bases from V and 4 bases from J, with 20 bases in between. The CDR3 has 16 residues. The germline V gene encodes CDR1 SQVTM and CDR2 ANQGSEA. Complete variable domain (other parts from reference TRBV29-1 and TRBJ1-3): SAVISQKPSRDICQRGTSLTIQCQVDSQVTMMFWYRQQPGQSLTLIATANQGSEATYESGFVIDKFPISRPNLTFSTLTVSNMSPEDSSIYLCSVAFPWGESGNTIYFGEGSWLTVV.

The V and J genes are TRBV30 and TRBJ1-2; D gene unclear. This CDR3 comprises 13 residues. Trimming removed 0 bases from V and 1 base from J, with 6 bases in between. CDR1 is GTSNPN, CDR2 SVGIG, per germline (reference sequence). The CDR3 loop reads CAWSVPVNYGYTF. As DNA, the CDR3 is TGTGCCTGGAGTGTACCGGTTAACTATGGCTACACCTTC.

The chain has TRBV11-3 and TRBJ2-1, with TRBD2 as a possible D gene (5 bases). Germline V gene lookup returns CDR1 SGHNT and CDR2 YENEEA. V was trimmed by 1 base and J by 6 bases, leaving 10 bases between them. This CDR3 contains 14 residues. As DNA, the CDR3 is TGTGCCAGCAGCTTAGGTCCTAGCATCAATGAGCAGTTCTTC. It codes for CASSLGPSINEQFF.

This chain links TRBV5-1 with TRBJ1-1; tentatively, D is TRBD1 (5 bases). Germline V lookup: CDR1 SGHRS, CDR2 YFSETQ. Trimming removed 1 base from V and 2 bases from J, with 15 bases in between. The CDR3 loop spans 16 amino acids. CDR3 residues: CASSLNSWQGNTEAFF. In DNA form, the CDR3 reads TGCGCCAGCAGCTTGAACTCGTGGCAGGGTAACACTGAAGCTTTCTTT. Combining the CDR3 with reference TRBV5-1 and TRBJ1-1 gives the whole variable domain KAGVTQTPRYLIKTRGQQVTLSCSPISGHRSVSWYQQTPGQGLQFLFEYFSETQRNKGNFPGRFSGRQFSNSRSEMNVSTLELGDSALYLCASSLNSWQGNTEAFFGQGTRLTVV.

The chain carries TRBV11-1 and TRBJ2-2; a possible D gene is TRBD1 (6 bases). The CDR3 loop spans 17 amino acids. Germline CDR1 is SGHAT and CDR2 is FQDESV (reference sequence). Between the trimmed V and J ends, which lost 2 bases and 1 base, there was a span of 14 bases. CDR3 region: CASSLRPGQLNTGELFF. The DNA of the CDR3 is TGTGCCAGCAGCTTACGACCCGGACAGTTGAACACCGGGGAGCTGTTTTTT.

The CDR3 region is CASSWDMGEAFF. DNA for the CDR3: TGTGCCAGCAGTTGGGACATGGGTGAAGCTTTCTTT. The chain recombines TRBV2 with TRBJ1-1; perhaps TRBD1 as D (6 bases). This CDR3 has 12 amino acids. V was clipped by 5 bases and J by 7 bases, with 11 bases between them. Germline CDR1 SNHLY, CDR2 FYNNEI.

The chain links TRBV9 to TRBJ2-7, with D perhaps TRBD2 (7 bases). With 0 bases removed from V and 2 bases from J, the gap between germline ends came to 12 bases. Germline V gene data show CDR1 as SGDLS and CDR2 as YYNGEE. The CDR3 runs to 15 residues. The CDR3 DNA is TGTGCCAGCAGCGTAGGGGAGGGGGGGCCCTACGAGCAGTACTTC. Amino acids: CASSVGEGGPYEQYF.

For the CDR3, the DNA is TGCGCCAGCAGCTCGCAAGAGACCCAGTACTTC. It yields the protein CASSSQETQYF. The chain is built from TRBV5-1 and TRBJ2-5; no clear D gene. Germline CDR1 and CDR2: SGHRS and YFSETQ. The CDR3 extends over 11 amino acids. Trimming left V 3 bases short and J 2 bases short, with 2 bases between.

The chain uses TRBV4-3 and TRBJ2-2; TRBD2 aligns across 9 bases. Per germline, CDR1 LGHNA and CDR2 YSLEER. With 0 bases clipped from V and 5 bases from J, the junction kept 7 bases outside the gene matches. This CDR3 has 17 residues. CDR3 loop: CASSQDWVSGSTGELFF. Here the CDR3 DNA reads TGCGCCAGCAGCCAAGATTGGGTTAGCGGGAGTACCGGGGAGCTGTTTTTT.

The chain carries TRBV7-2 and TRBJ1-4; no clear D gene. This CDR3 has 14 amino acids. CDR1 is SGHTA, CDR2 FQGNSA, per germline. Trimming removed 2 bases at V and 0 bases at J, with 4 bases between. CDR3 amino acids: CASSLIATNEKLFF. The CDR3 DNA is TGTGCCAGCAGCTTAATAGCAACTAATGAAAAACTGTTTTTT.

This chain connects TRBV10-3 to TRBJ1-1, with 8 positions matching TRBD1. Germline V CDR1 and CDR2: ENHRY, SYGVKD. The J segment lost 1 base and the V segment lost 10 bases, leaving 11 bases of the junction unmatched. CDR3 length equals 15 residues. The CDR3 coding sequence is TGTGCCACGGACAGGGAAAGGGGGGGGAACACTGAAGCTTTCTTT. It is translated as CATDRERGGNTEAFF.

V and J are TRBV28 and TRBJ1-1, with D hard to call. Germline V CDR1 and CDR2: MDHEN, SYDVKM. CDR3 size: 11 residues. The V end lost 7 bases, the J end lost 11 bases, and 14 bases lay between the germline ends. CDR3 sequence (DNA): TGTGCCAGCACCATACATGGCAGGGCTTTCTTT. This gives the protein CASTIHGRAFF.

The J gene is TRBJ2-3, the V gene TRBV5-4; 12 bases agree with TRBD2. The ends lost 3 bases at V and 6 bases at J; junction bases unmatched: 5. The CDR3 length is 15 residues. The germline V gene has CDR1 SGHNT and CDR2 YYREEE (reference sequence). CDR3 protein: CASSSSGGARDTQYF. In DNA, the CDR3 is TGTGCCAGCAGCTCTAGCGGGGGGGCAAGGGATACGCAGTATTTT.

The gene calls are TRBV7-3 and TRBJ2-3; 11 nucleotides match TRBD2. The V segment lost 2 bases and the J segment 7 bases; nucleotides outside the gene matches: 5. This CDR3 spans 15 amino acids. CDR1 SGHTA and CDR2 FQGTGA come from the germline V gene. CDR3 sequence: CASSLYVAGGNTQYF. The CDR3, as DNA: TGTGCCAGCAGCTTATACGTAGCGGGAGGGAATACGCAGTATTTT.

CDR3 bases: TGTGCCAGCAGCGACGGACAGGGTGATAAGACCCAGTACTTC. This translates into CASSDGQGDKTQYF. The chain is built from TRBV9 and TRBJ2-5; 8 bases map to TRBD1. The V segment lost 3 bases and the J segment 6 bases; nucleotides outside the gene matches: 7. Germline V lookup: CDR1 SGDLS, CDR2 YYNGEE. CDR3 size: 14 residues.

The rearrangement uses TRBV6-1 and TRBJ2-3; D remains unclear. CDR3 length: 15 amino acids. Germline CDR1 is MNHNS and CDR2 is SASEGT. The V end lost 4 bases, the J end lost 2 bases, and 13 bases lay between the germline ends. The DNA of the CDR3 is TGTGCCAGCAGTGCCCCGGTGGGCTCCACAGATACGCAGTATTTT. Protein product: CASSAPVGSTDTQYF.

The gene calls are TRBV30 and TRBJ2-3; perhaps TRBD2 as D (7 bases). Trimming cost V 5 bases and J 4 bases, with 13 bases left between them. In germline, CDR1 is GTSNPN, CDR2 SVGIG (reference sequence). The CDR3 has 13 residues. The CDR3 DNA reads as TGTGCCTGGGATAAAGGGGGGGCAGATACGCAGTATTTT. It yields the protein CAWDKGGADTQYF.

The CDR3 nucleotides are TGCGCCAGCAGCTTGGGTAGCGGGGGCGGGAATGAGCAGTTCTTC. Translation: CASSLGSGGGNEQFF. The rearrangement links TRBV5-1 to TRBJ2-1; 9 bases match TRBD2. Germline trimming cut 0 bases from V and 7 bases from J; bases unmatched to any gene: 5. The CDR3 loop spans 15 amino acids. CDR1 and CDR2 from the germline V gene are SGHRS and YFSETQ.

The chain joins TRBV4-1 to TRBJ2-1, with no clear D. Trimming removed 1 base at V and 4 bases at J, with 14 bases between. The CDR3 is made up of 16 amino acids. Germline loops: CDR1 MGHRA, CDR2 YSYEKL. The CDR3 protein is CASSQAVLVRYNEQFF. CDR3 DNA sequence: TGCGCCAGCAGCCAAGCGGTTCTGGTGAGATACAATGAGCAGTTCTTC.

The J gene is TRBJ2-1, the V gene TRBV7-3, with D tentatively TRBD2 (6 bases). The CDR3 sequence is 17 residues long. Looked up from germline, CDR1 is SGHTA and CDR2 is FQGTGA. V was clipped by 3 bases and J by 3 bases, with 18 bases between them. DNA for the CDR3: TGTGCCAGCAGCTTCCTCGGTAGGGGTAGCGGCTACAATGAGCAGTTCTTC. As protein: CASSFLGRGSGYNEQFF.

The rearrangement joins TRBV19 to TRBJ2-3, with 9 bases matching TRBD2. The CDR3 has 17 amino acids. V gave up 1 base and J gave up 6 bases; unmatched junction bases: 11. Germline V gives CDR1 LNHDA, CDR2 SQIVND (reference sequence). CDR3: CASSIGAGTSLGDTQYF. The CDR3 DNA follows: TGTGCCAGTAGTATAGGAGCGGGGACTAGCCTTGGGGATACGCAGTATTTT.